This T cell receptor beta chain was captured in a study of cytomegalovirus exposure and HLA in healthy donors. From germline, CDR1 is SEHNR and CDR2 FQNEAQ (reference sequence). V was shortened by 7 bases and J by 3 bases, with 6 bases between the two germline ends. The CDR3 contains 12 residues. Sequenced by immunoSEQ multiplex PCR; TCRdb stores in-frame clones only, minus some. The table includes a few hundred thousand clones, roughly 83% detected once. The chain employs TRBV7-9 and TRBJ2-2; D might be TRBD2 (5 bases). The receptor was derived from a woman aged 25 to 39 in good health and CMV-seropositive. Sequenced material: PBMCs. CDR3 coding DNA: TGTGCCAGCAAGAGGGACACCGGGGAGCTGTTTTTT. As protein: CASKRDTGELFF.